This is a list of T cell receptor beta chains from one sample in a study of identical twins. Each CDR3 protein is one row after TCRdb ran MiXCR on the 5' RACE reads. The sample lists roughly 770,000 distinct CDR3 sequences, roughly 18% occurring once. These sequences were also reported in another study, on T cells expressing NK-cell markers.

Sequences were obtained from PBMCs. The receptors originated from a woman under 30 in good health. CDR3s include the opening cysteine and the closing phenylalanine or tryptophan. The order of the fields is D gene, clone size, V gene, J gene, CDR3 protein, CDR3 DNA. The D gene is left open where the match is weak. Expanded clones are given a class, and other clones once, few, many or no size at all.

d_call: NA
clone_size: few
v_call: TRBV29-1
j_call: TRBJ2-5
cdr3_aa: CSVRDGGALFLETQYF
cdr3_nt: TGCAGCGTTCGGGATGGGGGAGCGCTATTTCTGGAGACCCAGTACTTC

d_call: NA
clone_size: few
v_call: TRBV6-1
j_call: TRBJ2-1
cdr3_aa: CASSGTHSSYNEQFF
cdr3_nt: TGTGCCAGCAGCGGGACCCACAGCTCCTACAATGAGCAGTTCTTC

d_call: NA
clone_size: NA
v_call: TRBV6-5
j_call: TRBJ1-2
cdr3_aa: CASSYIRPSAFLYGYTF
cdr3_nt: TGTGCCAGCAGTTACATACGACCCAGCGCGTTTCTTTATGGCTACACCTTC

d_call: TRBD1
clone_size: NA
v_call: TRBV3-1
j_call: TRBJ1-4
cdr3_aa: CASSQRTGHEKLFF
cdr3_nt: TGTGCCAGCAGCCAAAGGACAGGGCATGAAAAACTGTTTTTT

d_call: NA
clone_size: NA
v_call: TRBV3-1
j_call: TRBJ2-7
cdr3_aa: CASSQGWETGYEQYF
cdr3_nt: TGTGCCAGCAGCCAAGGATGGGAGACGGGGTACGAGCAGTACTTC

d_call: NA
clone_size: few
v_call: TRBV20-1
j_call: TRBJ2-3
cdr3_aa: CSARGTVGRADTQYF
cdr3_nt: TGCAGTGCTAGAGGAACTGTGGGGCGTGCGGATACGCAGTATTTT

d_call: TRBD1
clone_size: NA
v_call: TRBV3-1
j_call: TRBJ2-4
cdr3_aa: CASSHRMGTGTGFLDSNIQYF
cdr3_nt: TGTGCCAGCAGCCACCGTATGGGGACCGGGACAGGCTTCCTTGATAGTAACATTCAGTACTTC

d_call: NA
clone_size: few
v_call: TRBV20-1
j_call: TRBJ2-4
cdr3_aa: CSARDWAEIAKNIQYF
cdr3_nt: TGCAGTGCTAGAGATTGGGCGGAAATAGCCAAAAACATTCAGTACTTC

d_call: NA
clone_size: NA
v_call: TRBV2
j_call: TRBJ1-2
cdr3_aa: CASMDRRGYTF
cdr3_nt: TGTGCCAGCATGGACAGACGGGGCTACACCTTC

d_call: TRBD2
clone_size: many
v_call: TRBV7-2
j_call: TRBJ2-3
cdr3_aa: CASSSGTSRTDTQYF
cdr3_nt: TGTGCCAGCAGCTCCGGGACTAGTCGAACAGATACGCAGTATTTT

d_call: NA
clone_size: few
v_call: TRBV4-1
j_call: TRBJ2-1
cdr3_aa: CASSQGGRSGEQFF
cdr3_nt: TGCGCCAGCAGCCAAGGGGGCCGTAGTGGAGAGCAGTTCTTC

d_call: TRBD1
clone_size: few
v_call: TRBV29-1
j_call: TRBJ1-1
cdr3_aa: CSVNRGWTEAFF
cdr3_nt: TGCAGCGTGAACAGGGGTTGGACTGAAGCTTTCTTT

d_call: NA
clone_size: NA
v_call: TRBV7-9
j_call: TRBJ2-7
cdr3_aa: CASSLSSTSSEQYF
cdr3_nt: TGTGCCAGCAGCTTAAGTTCGACTTCTAGTGAGCAGTACTTC

d_call: NA
clone_size: many
v_call: TRBV6-5
j_call: TRBJ2-1
cdr3_aa: CASSSDLSSYNEQFF
cdr3_nt: TGTGCCAGCAGTTCAGACTTGAGCTCCTACAATGAGCAGTTCTTC

d_call: NA
clone_size: few
v_call: TRBV6-1
j_call: TRBJ1-4
cdr3_aa: CASSARGWEEKLFF
cdr3_nt: TGTGCCAGCAGTGCACGGGGCTGGGAGGAAAAACTGTTTTTT

d_call: TRBD2
clone_size: many
v_call: TRBV12-3/TRBV12-4
j_call: TRBJ2-1
cdr3_aa: CASSLAGGDNEQFF
cdr3_nt: TGTGCCAGCAGCTTAGCGGGAGGGGACAATGAGCAGTTCTTC

d_call: NA
clone_size: NA
v_call: TRBV12-3/TRBV12-4
j_call: TRBJ1-2
cdr3_aa: CASMGANYGYTF
cdr3_nt: TGTGCCAGCATGGGGGCGAACTATGGCTACACCTTC

d_call: NA
clone_size: NA
v_call: TRBV12-5
j_call: TRBJ1-2
cdr3_aa: CASGIPGGIANYGYTF
cdr3_nt: TGTGCTAGTGGTATCCCGGGCGGGATAGCTAACTATGGCTACACCTTC

d_call: TRBD2
clone_size: NA
v_call: TRBV20-1
j_call: TRBJ2-1
cdr3_aa: CSASASGLEQFF
cdr3_nt: TGCAGTGCTAGTGCTAGCGGCCTTGAGCAGTTCTTC

d_call: NA
clone_size: NA
v_call: TRBV20-1
j_call: TRBJ1-1
cdr3_aa: CSARVGGDDGNTEAFF
cdr3_nt: TGCAGTGCTAGAGTAGGGGGAGACGATGGAAACACTGAAGCTTTCTTT

d_call: NA
clone_size: few
v_call: TRBV7-2
j_call: TRBJ2-4
cdr3_aa: CASSPGAKNIQYF
cdr3_nt: TGTGCCAGCAGCCCAGGGGCCAAAAACATTCAGTACTTC

d_call: NA
clone_size: NA
v_call: TRBV25-1
j_call: TRBJ1-3
cdr3_aa: CASSDGGSGNTIYF
cdr3_nt: TGTGCCAGCAGTGACGGGGGGTCTGGAAACACCATATATTTT

d_call: TRBD2
clone_size: NA
v_call: TRBV12-3/TRBV12-4
j_call: TRBJ2-2
cdr3_aa: CASSPPLGAGGTGELFF
cdr3_nt: TGTGCCAGCAGTCCACCCCTCGGAGCGGGAGGGACCGGGGAGCTGTTTTTT

d_call: TRBD1
clone_size: NA
v_call: TRBV9
j_call: TRBJ1-2
cdr3_aa: CASSSGTASNYGYTF
cdr3_nt: TGTGCCAGCAGCTCAGGGACAGCTTCTAACTATGGCTACACCTTC

d_call: NA
clone_size: few
v_call: TRBV20-1
j_call: TRBJ2-7
cdr3_aa: CSAPAGYEQYF
cdr3_nt: TGCAGTGCGCCAGCGGGCTACGAGCAGTACTTC

d_call: TRBD2
clone_size: NA
v_call: TRBV11-2
j_call: TRBJ2-1
cdr3_aa: CASRHPRGGRNEQFF
cdr3_nt: TGTGCCAGCAGACACCCCCGGGGGGGCCGAAATGAGCAGTTCTTC

d_call: NA
clone_size: few
v_call: TRBV20-1
j_call: TRBJ2-7
cdr3_aa: CSAPDYESYEQYF
cdr3_nt: TGCAGTGCCCCGGACTACGAATCCTACGAGCAGTACTTC

d_call: TRBD2
clone_size: NA
v_call: TRBV12-3/TRBV12-4
j_call: TRBJ2-3
cdr3_aa: CASSRWLAGATDTQYF
cdr3_nt: TGTGCCAGCAGCCGGTGGCTAGCGGGAGCCACAGATACGCAGTATTTT

d_call: TRBD1
clone_size: few
v_call: TRBV6-1
j_call: TRBJ1-1
cdr3_aa: CASGQGVGITEAFF
cdr3_nt: TGTGCCAGCGGACAGGGAGTCGGTATCACTGAAGCTTTCTTT

d_call: TRBD1
clone_size: few
v_call: TRBV6-1
j_call: TRBJ1-5
cdr3_aa: CASSQQGRGDQPQHF
cdr3_nt: TGTGCCAGCAGTCAACAGGGGAGAGGGGATCAGCCCCAGCATTTT

d_call: TRBD2
clone_size: NA
v_call: TRBV10-3
j_call: TRBJ2-7
cdr3_aa: CAISERGGGYEQYF
cdr3_nt: TGTGCCATCAGTGAACGGGGGGGCGGCTACGAGCAGTACTTC

d_call: NA
clone_size: few
v_call: TRBV7-2
j_call: TRBJ2-7
cdr3_aa: CASSLATRYEQYF
cdr3_nt: TGTGCCAGCAGCTTAGCCACACGATACGAGCAGTACTTC

d_call: TRBD2
clone_size: NA
v_call: TRBV10-3
j_call: TRBJ2-1
cdr3_aa: CAISETRASGFYNEQFF
cdr3_nt: TGTGCCATCAGTGAGACCCGGGCTAGCGGGTTCTACAATGAGCAGTTCTTC